This T cell receptor (beta chain) was captured by sequencing in a study of T-cell reconstitution after alpha-beta-depleted transplantation in children. Study observations and caveats: One year post-transplant, T-cell counts and diversity were largely derived from T cells produced anew. Several hundred expanded graft clones reportedly gave rise to the alpha-beta T cells present about two months after transplant.

The CDR3 has 13 residues. V was shortened by 2 bases and J by 4 bases, with 8 bases between the two germline ends. Germline V gene lookup returns CDR1 MDHEN and CDR2 SYDVKM. Remarks on this clonotype: Its cognate antigen is unknown.

Construction of the TCRbeta library involved unique molecular identifiers. TCRdb fed the PCR reads into MiXCR, producing one record per CDR3 protein. This table has around 80,000 distinct CDR3 sequences, 15% to 20% appearing once. V and J are TRBV28 and TRBJ1-1; no reliable D call. The sample consisted of PBMCs, mostly from graft donor cells, taken 360 days after TCRalphabeta/CD19-depleted stem cell transplant. This receptor was obtained from a male patient aged 2 to 10 who had a stem cell transplant for acute lymphoblastic leukemia, so the T cells may come from the graft donor. The CDR3 bases are TGTGCCAGCAGTTTAGCGACACCCACTGAAGCTTTCTTT. It yields the protein CASSLATPTEAFF.